This T cell receptor (beta chain) was captured in a study of T-cell memory formation after mild COVID-19. General study results and limits: A balance of CD4 and CD8 characterized clones contracting day 15 to 85, whereas later expanders leaned CD4+. Pre-infection memory showed some responding clones, and this suggested that cross-reactive memory joined. A second wave of clones peaked on day 37, and their SARS-CoV-2 specificity went unconfirmed.

TCRdb redid the calling of the 5' RACE reads with MiXCR, one entry per CDR3 protein. The sample yields about 270,000 distinct CDR3 sequences, roughly 14% seen once. The V gene's germline CDR1 is SGDLS and CDR2 YYNGEE. The CDR3 runs 16 residues. V was cut by 0 bases and J by 0 bases, with 11 bases left in between. To note about this clonotype: Its antigen is not identified.

The V call is TRBV9, the J call TRBJ2-3; weak D call: TRBD2 (6 bases). The sample was PBMCs or a T cell subset sorted from them (not recorded which). The source is an adult woman who had mild COVID-19 (a few samples of this study predate the infection). Cell type and time point are not known. In nucleotides, the CDR3 is TGTGCCAGCAGCGTAGCTCCGGGGGTGAGCACAGATACGCAGTATTTT. Protein: CASSVAPGVSTDTQYF.